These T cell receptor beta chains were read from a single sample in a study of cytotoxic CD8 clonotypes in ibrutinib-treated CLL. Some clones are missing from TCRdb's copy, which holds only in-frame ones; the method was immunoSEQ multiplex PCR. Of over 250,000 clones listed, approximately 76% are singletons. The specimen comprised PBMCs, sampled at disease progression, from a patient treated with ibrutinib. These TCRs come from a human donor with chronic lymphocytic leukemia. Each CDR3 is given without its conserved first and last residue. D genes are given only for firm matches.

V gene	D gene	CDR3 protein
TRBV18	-	ASSPTGPETQY
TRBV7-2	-	ASSLSVSSQETQY
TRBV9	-	ASSAPLGRGTYEQY
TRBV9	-	ASSPGPHEAF
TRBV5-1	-	ASSFHYEQY
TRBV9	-	ATARGGEGYEQY
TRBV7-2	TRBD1	ASTPSGAGTGFGYT
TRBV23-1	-	ASSQSGTTLSSGANVLT
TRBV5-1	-	ASSLEGGTYNEQF
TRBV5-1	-	ASSLSGDNEQF
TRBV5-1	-	ASSLARNSPLH
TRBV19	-	ASSIDFTGSQPQH
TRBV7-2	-	ASSLVFVGEQY
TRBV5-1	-	ASSLPTRGSRDTQY
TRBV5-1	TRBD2	ASSLGQAGGLNEQF
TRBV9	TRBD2	ASSVGGLALPSYNEQF
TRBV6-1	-	ASRMSSGNTIY
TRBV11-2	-	ASSFSHITGELF
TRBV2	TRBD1	ASGTDNQPQH
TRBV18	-	ASSPAGQETQY
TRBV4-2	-	ASSQNGVRFIRDNSPLH
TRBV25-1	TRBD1	ASMRDRENTGELF
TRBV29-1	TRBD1	SVGGTGEEKLF
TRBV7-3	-	ASSLRGTGELF
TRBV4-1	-	ASSQASTTYEQY
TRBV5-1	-	ASSLGDTMNTEAF
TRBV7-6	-	ASSRHLRQTRQNTGELF
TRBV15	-	ATSSFFFTTADSYEQY